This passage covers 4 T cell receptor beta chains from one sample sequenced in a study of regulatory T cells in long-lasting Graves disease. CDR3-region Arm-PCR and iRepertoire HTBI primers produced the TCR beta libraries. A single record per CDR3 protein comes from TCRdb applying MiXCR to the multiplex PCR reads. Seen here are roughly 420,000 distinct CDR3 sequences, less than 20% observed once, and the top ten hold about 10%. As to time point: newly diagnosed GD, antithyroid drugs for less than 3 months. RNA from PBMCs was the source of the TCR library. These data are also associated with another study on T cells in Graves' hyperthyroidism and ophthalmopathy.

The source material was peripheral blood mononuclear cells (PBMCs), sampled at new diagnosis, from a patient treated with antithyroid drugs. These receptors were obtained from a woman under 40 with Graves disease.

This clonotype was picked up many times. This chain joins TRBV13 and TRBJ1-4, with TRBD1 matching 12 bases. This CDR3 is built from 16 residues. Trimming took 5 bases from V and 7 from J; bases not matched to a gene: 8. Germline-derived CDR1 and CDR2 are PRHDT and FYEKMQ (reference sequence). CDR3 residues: CASSQGDRGLSEKLFF. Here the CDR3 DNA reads TGTGCCAGCAGCCAAGGGGACAGGGGGCTTTCTGAAAAACTGTTTTTT.

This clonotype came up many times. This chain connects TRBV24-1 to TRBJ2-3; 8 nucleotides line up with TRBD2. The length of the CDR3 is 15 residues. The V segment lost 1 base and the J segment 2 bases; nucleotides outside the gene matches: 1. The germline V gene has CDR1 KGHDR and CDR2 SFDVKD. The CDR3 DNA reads TGTGCCACCAGTGATTTTAGCGGGGTCACAGATACGCAGTATTTT. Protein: CATSDFSGVTDTQYF.

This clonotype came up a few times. The CDR3: CSAREVSPKQETQYF. CDR3 nucleotides: TGCAGTGCTAGAGAGGTTTCCCCAAAGCAAGAGACCCAGTACTTC. V and J are TRBV20-1 and TRBJ2-5; D remains ambiguous. This CDR3 comprises 15 residues. CDR1 DFQATT and CDR2 SNEGSKA come from the germline V gene (reference sequence). V lost 0 bases, J lost 2 bases, and 13 bases lay in between.

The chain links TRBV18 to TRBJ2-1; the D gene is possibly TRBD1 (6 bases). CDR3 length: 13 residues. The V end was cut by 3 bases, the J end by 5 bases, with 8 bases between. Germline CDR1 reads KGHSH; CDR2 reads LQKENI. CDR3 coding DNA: TGTGCCAGCTCACCGAGACAGGACAATGAGCAGTTCTTC. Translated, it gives CASSPRQDNEQFF.